The 26 T cell receptor beta chains given below trace back to one sample, sequenced in a study of CD8 T cells in ankylosing spondylitis. TCRdb reanalysed the 5' RACE reads using MiXCR and keeps one entry per CDR3 protein. The table records about 110,000 distinct CDR3 sequences, approximately 25% of them present only once. Input material: synovial fluid, either unsorted or a sorted T cell fraction (not recorded which). These receptors originate from a male donor with ankylosing spondylitis.

This clonotype was detected many times. V usage is TRBV29-1 and J usage is TRBJ1-1, with D unclear. Germline-derived CDR1 and CDR2 are SQVTM and ANQGSEA. This CDR3 spans 14 amino acids. V lost 4 bases and J 1 base, leaving 13 bases between the germline ends. The CDR3 DNA is TGCAGCGTTGTAACGCAGGTCGCGAACACTGAAGCTTTCTTT. It specifies CSVVTQVANTEAFF.

This clonotype was picked up one time. V usage is TRBV11-1 and J usage is TRBJ2-1; 11 bases are a match to TRBD2. Germline CDR1 SGHAT, CDR2 FQDESV (reference sequence). The V segment lost 5 bases and the J segment 0 bases; nucleotides outside the gene matches: 18. The CDR3 covers 21 residues. CDR3 loop: CASSPMLTSGIFSSSYNEQFF. The CDR3 DNA follows: TGTGCCAGCAGCCCTATGCTGACTAGCGGGATATTTTCGAGCTCCTACAATGAGCAGTTCTTC.

This rearrangement joins TRBV20-1 to TRBJ2-5; D tentatively reads TRBD1 or TRBD2 (5 bases each). Per germline, CDR1 DFQATT and CDR2 SNEGSKA (reference sequence). Deletions cut 3 bases from V and 4 bases from J, with 18 bases between. The CDR3 extends over 15 amino acids. CDR3 amino acids: CSARVGTGRGETQYF. DNA of the CDR3: TGCAGTGCTAGGGTAGGCACGGGGCGCGGAGAGACCCAGTACTTC.

This chain joins TRBV7-2 and TRBJ2-6; D gene uncertain. Trimming removed 2 bases at V and 0 bases at J, with 5 bases between. The CDR3 loop spans 15 amino acids. CDR1 and CDR2 (germline): SGHTA, FQGNSA. The CDR3 region is CASSLRPSGANVLTF. Here the CDR3 DNA reads TGTGCCAGCAGCTTAAGACCCTCTGGGGCCAACGTCCTGACTTTC.

The gene calls are TRBV5-1 and TRBJ2-5, with 11 bases aligning to TRBD2. Germline loops: CDR1 SGHRS, CDR2 YFSETQ. V lost 3 bases to trimming and J lost 2 bases; unmatched junction nucleotides: 6. The CDR3 contains 16 residues. The CDR3 sequence is CASSSGRTSGQETQYF. The CDR3 region has the DNA TGCGCCAGCAGCTCGGGGAGGACTAGCGGGCAAGAGACCCAGTACTTC.

V usage is TRBV3-1 and J usage is TRBJ2-2, with a tentative D call TRBD2 (6 bases). Germline assignment: CDR1 LGHDT and CDR2 YNNKEL (reference sequence). The CDR3 runs to 14 residues. The germline V and J ends were trimmed by 1 base and 4 bases, with 7 bases remaining between them. Here the CDR3 reads CASSQVGGTGELFF. Here the CDR3 DNA reads TGTGCCAGCAGCCAAGTGGGGGGCACCGGGGAGCTGTTTTTT.

The genes are TRBV5-1 and TRBJ2-1, with 10 nucleotides matching TRBD1. V lost 4 bases to trimming and J lost 7 bases; unmatched junction nucleotides: 5. Germline V gene sequence: CDR1 SGHRS, CDR2 YFSETQ. CDR3 length: 14 amino acids. CDR3 amino acids: CASSTGQGGNEQFF. CDR3 in DNA: TGCGCCAGCAGCACCGGACAGGGGGGAAATGAGCAGTTCTTC.

This clonotype showed up just a few times. The rearrangement links TRBV13 to TRBJ2-5; D might be TRBD1 or TRBD2, each matching 7 bases. The germline CDR1 and CDR2 sequences are PRHDT and FYEKMQ (reference sequence). The CDR3 is 16 residues long. The V end was cut by 4 bases, the J end by 3 bases, with 18 bases between. CDR3 loop: CASSSRDRAGKETQYF. CDR3 coding DNA: TGTGCCAGCAGCTCCCGGGACAGAGCGGGAAAAGAGACCCAGTACTTC. The variable domain in full, with the rest retrieved from reference TRBV13 and TRBJ2-5, is AAGVIQSPRHLIKEKRETATLKCYPIPRHDTVYWYQQGPGQDPQFLISFYEKMQSDKGSIPDRFSAQQFSDYHSELNMSSLELGDSALYFCASSSRDRAGKETQYFGPGTRLLVL.

The chain links TRBV2 to TRBJ1-2, with a weak D call TRBD1 (5 bases). V was shortened by 7 bases and J by 0 bases, with 12 bases between the two germline ends. CDR1 SNHLY and CDR2 FYNNEI come from the germline V gene. CDR3 length equals 14 residues. Here the CDR3 reads CASTSDSPNYGYTF. As DNA, the CDR3 is TGTGCCAGCACCTCCGACAGCCCTAACTATGGCTACACCTTC.

The J gene is TRBJ2-2, the V gene TRBV11-2, with D uncertain. The CDR3 spans 16 residues. CDR1 is SGHAT and CDR2 is FQNNGV in the germline V gene. With 0 bases removed from V and 0 bases from J, the gap between germline ends came to 8 bases. CDR3 DNA sequence: TGTGCCAGCAGCTTAGAGAGTTCCGCGAACACCGGGGAGCTGTTTTTT. Protein: CASSLESSANTGELFF.

This clonotype was observed a few times. The chain uses TRBV18 and TRBJ2-1; D not certain. This CDR3 is 14 amino acids long. V dropped 3 bases and J dropped 5 bases, with 11 bases sitting between them. Germline V CDR1 and CDR2: KGHSH, LQKENI. CDR3 in amino acids: CASSPVITDNEQFF. The CDR3 DNA reads TGTGCCAGCTCACCGGTCATCACTGACAATGAGCAGTTCTTC.

The chain combines TRBV29-1 with TRBJ2-3; possibly TRBD1 for D (6 bases). Trimming took 5 bases from V and 3 from J, leaving 15 bases between them. The CDR3 sequence is 14 residues long. Looked up from germline, CDR1 is SQVTM and CDR2 is ANQGSEA. The CDR3 nucleotides read TGCAGCGTTCGATCAGGGGCGAGGACAGATACGCAGTATTTT. As protein: CSVRSGARTDTQYF.

This clonotype was counted ten times or more. The V and J genes are TRBV6-1 and TRBJ1-2, with TRBD1 matching over 12 bases. V gave up 6 bases and J gave up 7 bases; unmatched junction bases: 9. CDR1 MNHNS and CDR2 SASEGT come from the germline V gene. This CDR3 region has 15 residues. The CDR3 here is CASRVTGTGGGGYTF. The CDR3 DNA follows: TGTGCCAGCAGGGTCACCGGGACAGGGGGCGGTGGCTACACCTTC.

The rearrangement joins TRBV14 to TRBJ1-2, with 7 positions matching TRBD1. Germline V CDR1 and CDR2: SGHDN, FVKESK. V trimming: 4 bases; J trimming: 4 bases; junction bases outside the gene matches: 9. The CDR3 sequence is 15 residues long. The CDR3 nucleotides read TGTGCCAGCAGCCCCATCGAGGGACAGCGCTATGGCTACACCTTC. Translating it yields CASSPIEGQRYGYTF.

J is TRBJ2-1 and V is TRBV3-1; possibly TRBD1 or TRBD2 for D (5 bases each). Germline loops: CDR1 LGHDT, CDR2 YNNKEL (reference sequence). The CDR3 runs to 13 residues. Trimming took 0 bases from V and 13 from J, leaving 13 bases between them. The CDR3 DNA is TGTGCCAGCAGCCAAGATCTCGGGACCCCCCAGTTCTTC. Amino acid sequence: CASSQDLGTPQFF.

This clonotype has only a few counts. The rearrangement uses TRBV12-3 or TRBV12-4 and TRBJ2-1, with D maybe TRBD1 (6 bases). Trimming removed 7 bases from V and 8 bases from J, with 12 bases in between. This CDR3 region has 12 residues. The DNA for the CDR3 is TGTGCCAGCACTGGACAGTGGGATGAGCAGTTCTTC. Its protein product is CASTGQWDEQFF.

The rearrangement joins TRBV7-2 to TRBJ2-2, with TRBD1 matching over 9 bases. The CDR3 extends over 15 amino acids. Germline lookup yields CDR1 SGHTA and CDR2 FQGNSA. V was pared by 6 bases and J by 5 bases, with 7 bases of the junction left unmatched. CDR3 in amino acids: CASRVRTGATGELFF. The CDR3 DNA follows: TGTGCCAGCAGGGTTCGGACAGGGGCAACCGGGGAGCTGTTTTTT.

This rearrangement joins TRBV20-1 to TRBJ1-5, with 10 nucleotides matching TRBD1. V shed 5 bases and J 6 bases; nucleotides not matched to a gene: 13. The length of the CDR3 is 16 residues. Per germline, CDR1 DFQATT and CDR2 SNEGSKA (reference sequence). For the CDR3, the DNA is TGCAGTGCTCCCGGGACAGGGGCAACGGGTACTCAGCCCCAGCATTTT. Encoded protein: CSAPGTGATGTQPQHF.

This clonotype appeared a few times. This chain joins TRBV12-3 or TRBV12-4 and TRBJ1-1; D not certain. The CDR3 has 13 residues. The ends were cut back, 6 bases at V and 0 bases at J, with 8 bases in the middle. The CDR3 reads CASRSTVNTEAFF. For the CDR3, the DNA is TGTGCCAGCAGAAGCACAGTGAACACTGAAGCTTTCTTT.

This clonotype was detected only a few times. The rearrangement joins TRBV20-1 to TRBJ2-7, with D maybe TRBD2 (6 bases). The CDR3 is 12 amino acids. The V end was cut by 2 bases, the J end by 5 bases, with 10 bases between. CDR1 and CDR2 from the germline V gene are DFQATT and SNEGSKA (reference sequence). Here the CDR3 DNA reads TGCAGTGCTAGACGGCGGGATAACGAGCAGTACTTC. Its translation: CSARRRDNEQYF.

This clonotype was observed a few times. The chain joins TRBV28 to TRBJ1-1; D ambiguous. CDR1 and CDR2 (germline): MDHEN, SYDVKM. The V end was cut by 3 bases, the J end by 8 bases, with 7 bases between. CDR3 size: 11 residues. The CDR3 nucleotides are TGTGCCAGCAGTTTTGTGGAAGAAGCTTTCTTT. Translating gives CASSFVEEAFF.

This clonotype was observed a handful of times. The chain employs TRBV5-1 and TRBJ2-1; no firm D call. V was pared by 4 bases and J by 0 bases, with 20 bases between. The CDR3 contains 18 residues. Germline CDR1 is SGHRS and CDR2 is YFSETQ. Written as DNA, the CDR3 is TGCGCCAGCAGCCCTACCCGTCCACCCTCGAGCTCCTACAATGAGCAGTTCTTC. Amino acid sequence: CASSPTRPPSSSYNEQFF.

This clonotype was counted between two and nine times. This chain uses TRBV27 with TRBJ1-5; TRBD1 matches 8 bases. V was clipped by 0 bases and J by 7 bases; unmatched bases: 11. The CDR3 is 17 residues long. The V gene's germline CDR1 is MNHEY and CDR2 SMNVEV (reference sequence). The CDR3 is CASSLSNLQGAEQPQHF. In DNA form, the CDR3 reads TGTGCCAGCAGTTTATCGAATCTTCAGGGGGCTGAGCAGCCCCAGCATTTT.

In its sample, this clonotype was seen a few times. The chain links TRBV7-2 to TRBJ1-6; D unresolved. Germline V lookup: CDR1 SGHTA, CDR2 FQGNSA. The V gene lost 2 bases and the J gene lost 10 bases, with 9 bases spanning the gap. The CDR3 is made up of 13 amino acids. CDR3 bases: TGTGCCAGCAGCTTATGGGCAGCCTCACCCCTCCACTTT. It is translated as CASSLWAASPLHF.

By share, this clonotype ranks as medium-sized. This chain connects TRBV3-1 to TRBJ2-1; 8 bases align to TRBD2. CDR1 and CDR2 from the germline V gene are LGHDT and YNNKEL (reference sequence). V shed 1 base, J shed 7 bases, and the junction held 3 bases outside the gene matches. This CDR3 region has 14 residues. CDR3 residues: CASSQAGGGNEQFF. The DNA of the CDR3 is TGTGCCAGCAGCCAAGCGGGAGGGGGAAATGAGCAGTTCTTC.

This clonotype turned up a few times. The chain combines TRBV12-3 or TRBV12-4 with TRBJ1-5; D perhaps matches TRBD1 (6 bases). The CDR3 loop spans 15 amino acids. Trimming left V 3 bases short and J 3 bases short, with 12 bases between. CDR3 nucleotides: TGTGCCAGCAGTTTCCACGGGGGCACCAATCAGCCCCAGCATTTT. Translated: CASSFHGGTNQPQHF.